The 32 T cell receptor beta chains below come from one sample, sequenced in a study of cytomegalovirus exposure and HLA in healthy donors. Method: immunoSEQ multiplex PCR; TCRdb's copy keeps in-frame clones and lacks some. The table records 100,000 to 150,000 clones, roughly 86% of them present only once. Sequencing used PBMCs. These receptors were taken from a young man in good health and CMV-seronegative.

This chain uses TRBV9 with TRBJ2-1; the D gene is possibly TRBD1 (7 bases). Germline CDR1 is SGDLS and CDR2 is YYNGEE. V was cut by 0 bases and J by 10 bases, with 17 bases left in between. There are 15 residues in the CDR3. CDR3 sequence (DNA): TGTGCCAGCAGCGTAGAGCAGGGGGGCCCTTTAGAGCAGTTCTTC. As protein: CASSVEQGGPLEQFF.

V and J are TRBV6-5 and TRBJ1-1; D gene unclear. V was pared by 10 bases and J by 1 base, with 10 bases between. CDR1 MNHEY and CDR2 SVGAGI come from the germline V gene. This CDR3 spans 12 amino acids. In DNA form, the CDR3 reads TGTGCCACTTCCGGAGGGAACACTGAAGCTTTCTTT. Amino acid sequence: CATSGGNTEAFF.

V and J are TRBV5-4 and TRBJ2-1; D perhaps matches TRBD1 (6 bases). Trimming removed 0 bases at V and 8 bases at J, with 18 bases between. This CDR3 comprises 16 residues. CDR1 and CDR2 (germline): SGHNT, YYREEE (reference sequence). The CDR3 here is CASSLGGTSNNDEQFF. In DNA, the CDR3 is TGTGCCAGCAGCTTGGGGGGGACAAGCAACAATGATGAGCAGTTCTTC. The full variable domain, in which reference TRBV5-4 and TRBJ2-1 provide the parts outside the CDR3, is ETGVTQSPTHLIKTRGQQVTLRCSSQSGHNTVSWYQQALGQGPQFIFQYYREEENGRGNFPPRFSGLQFPNYSSELNVNALELDDSALYLCASSLGGTSNNDEQFFGPGTRLTVL.

V gene TRBV11-3 combines with J gene TRBJ2-3; D may be TRBD1 (6 bases). The CDR3 totals 15 residues. V was cut by 5 bases and J by 9 bases, with 21 bases left in between. The germline gives CDR1 SGHNT, CDR2 YENEEA. CDR3 amino acids: CASSPSPLAGETQYF. The CDR3 coding sequence is TGTGCCAGCAGCCCTAGCCCCTTGGCAGGGGAGACGCAGTATTTT.

The gene calls are TRBV4-1 and TRBJ2-7; weak D call: TRBD1 (5 bases). V shed 2 bases and J shed 0 bases, with 17 bases lying between them. The CDR3 runs to 17 residues. CDR1 and CDR2 (germline): MGHRA, YSYEKL. The CDR3 nucleotides are TGCGCCAGCAGCCAAAGAGCCCCCCCAGGGAACTCCTACGAGCAGTACTTC. This translates into CASSQRAPPGNSYEQYF.

This chain connects TRBV7-2 to TRBJ1-3; tentatively, D is TRBD1 (6 bases). Between the trimmed V and J ends, which lost 8 bases and 5 bases, there was a span of 13 bases. The CDR3 length is 13 residues. CDR1 and CDR2 (germline): SGHTA, FQGNSA. The CDR3 protein is CASSTDSRNTIYF. For the CDR3, the DNA is TGTGCCAGCTCTACGGACAGCAGAAACACCATATATTTT.

This clone was recorded once. The chain links TRBV2 to TRBJ2-7; weak D call: TRBD2 (6 bases). CDR1 is SNHLY, CDR2 FYNNEI, per germline. This CDR3 spans 13 amino acids. Trimming took 7 bases from V and 5 from J, leaving 15 bases between them. The CDR3: CASTRSGFDEQYF. CDR3 nucleotide sequence: TGTGCCAGCACTAGAAGCGGGTTCGACGAGCAGTACTTC.

The chain joins TRBV10-3 to TRBJ1-2; D is perhaps TRBD1 (5 bases). The V end was cut by 3 bases, the J end by 2 bases, with 10 bases between. The length of the CDR3 is 14 residues. Germline V gives CDR1 ENHRY, CDR2 SYGVKD. The CDR3 sequence: CAISDGGVNYGYTF. CDR3 coding DNA: TGTGCCATCAGTGATGGGGGGGTAAACTATGGCTACACCTTC.

This chain connects TRBV5-1 to TRBJ2-2, with 7 bases fitting TRBD1. Germline CDR1 is SGHRS and CDR2 is YFSETQ. This CDR3 comprises 16 residues. V gave up 4 bases and J gave up 5 bases; unmatched junction bases: 11. CDR3 loop: CASSTQSPTGTGELFF. CDR3 nucleotide sequence: TGCGCCAGCAGCACACAATCACCGACAGGGACCGGGGAGCTGTTTTTT.

V gene TRBV7-9 combines with J gene TRBJ2-5; TRBD1 might be the D (6 bases). Per germline, CDR1 SEHNR and CDR2 FQNEAQ (reference sequence). Trimming pared 0 bases from V and 1 base from J, leaving 9 bases between. This CDR3 is 15 amino acids long. Written as DNA, the CDR3 is TGTGCCAGCAGCTTAGCGCAGGGGCTCCAAGAGACCCAGTACTTC. It encodes CASSLAQGLQETQYF.

The chain joins TRBV6-5 to TRBJ2-2; TRBD2 matches at 10 bases. J lost 6 bases, V lost 2 bases, and 3 bases had no gene match. The germline V gene encodes CDR1 MNHEY and CDR2 SVGAGI. This CDR3 is 15 amino acids long. CDR3 in DNA: TGTGCCAGCAGTTACGGTAGCGGGGGGCCCGGGGAGCTGTTTTTT. Amino acids: CASSYGSGGPGELFF.

V usage is TRBV19 and J usage is TRBJ1-2; 7 nucleotides line up with TRBD1. The V segment lost 4 bases and the J segment 2 bases; nucleotides outside the gene matches: 10. Germline lookup yields CDR1 LNHDA and CDR2 SQIVND (reference sequence). The CDR3 has 16 residues. The chain's CDR3 is CASSRAGTAFNYGYTF. DNA of the CDR3: TGTGCCAGTAGTAGAGCCGGGACAGCTTTCAACTATGGCTACACCTTC.

The CDR3 loop is CASRPRDRVNQPQHF. The CDR3 nucleotides are TGTGCCAGCAGGCCCCGGGACAGGGTCAATCAGCCCCAGCATTTT. This sequence joins TRBV6-5 and TRBJ1-5, with 9 bases fitting TRBD1. V shed 6 bases, J shed 3 bases, and the junction held 6 bases outside the gene matches. CDR3 size: 15 residues. Germline loops: CDR1 MNHEY, CDR2 SVGAGI.

The rearrangement links TRBV28 to TRBJ2-1; D is perhaps TRBD1 (6 bases). The CDR3 sequence is 15 residues long. Germline V CDR1 and CDR2: MDHEN, SYDVKM. The V end was cut by 7 bases, the J end by 2 bases, with 15 bases between. DNA for the CDR3: TGTGCCAGCACTACACAGGGCCGAACCTACAATGAGCAGTTCTTC. It encodes CASTTQGRTYNEQFF.

The rearrangement joins TRBV29-1 to TRBJ1-1; possible D gene TRBD1, 6 bases. The CDR3 is made up of 15 amino acids. Between the trimmed V and J ends, which lost 5 bases and 5 bases, there was a span of 21 bases. Germline assignment: CDR1 SQVTM and CDR2 ANQGSEA. The CDR3 sequence: CSVTSVGGGRTEAFF. The DNA of the CDR3 is TGCAGCGTTACTTCGGTCGGGGGCGGGAGGACTGAAGCTTTCTTT. Using reference TRBV29-1 and TRBJ1-1 for the parts outside the CDR3, the full variable domain is SAVISQKPSRDICQRGTSLTIQCQVDSQVTMMFWYRQQPGQSLTLIATANQGSEATYESGFVIDKFPISRPNLTFSTLTVSNMSPEDSSIYLCSVTSVGGGRTEAFFGQGTRLTVV.

The rearrangement links TRBV19 to TRBJ2-5; D is undetermined. V lost 4 bases to trimming and J lost 4 bases, with 7 bases between them. Germline CDR1 is LNHDA and CDR2 is SQIVND (reference sequence). The CDR3 spans 12 residues. This CDR3 is CASSNRRETQYF. CDR3 coding DNA: TGTGCCAGTAGTAACAGAAGAGAGACCCAGTACTTC.

The rearrangement uses TRBV27 and TRBJ2-7, with 7 bases matching TRBD2. J lost 3 bases, V lost 2 bases, and 4 bases had no gene match. CDR1 is MNHEY and CDR2 is SMNVEV in the germline V gene (reference sequence). There are 14 residues in the CDR3. The CDR3 coding sequence is TGTGCCAGCAGTTTACGCGGGAGACTCTACGAGCAGTACTTC. Translation: CASSLRGRLYEQYF.

The rearrangement links TRBV2 to TRBJ1-5; 9 nucleotides agree with TRBD1. Germline assignment: CDR1 SNHLY and CDR2 FYNNEI. After removal of 6 bases from V and 4 bases from J, the junction contained 10 bases not matched to a gene. The CDR3 covers 16 residues. In DNA form, the CDR3 reads TGTGCCAGCAGAGCTCACAGGGGGCCGAGTAATCAGCCCCAGCATTTT. This translates into CASRAHRGPSNQPQHF. The variable domain in full, with the rest retrieved from reference TRBV2 and TRBJ1-5, is EPEVTQTPSHQVTQMGQEVILRCVPISNHLYFYWYRQILGQKVEFLVSFYNNEISEKSEIFDDQFSVERPDGSNFTLKIRSTKLEDSAMYFCASRAHRGPSNQPQHFGDGTRLSIL.

The V call is TRBV18, the J call TRBJ1-4; TRBD1 agrees at 8 bases. Germline V gene lookup returns CDR1 KGHSH and CDR2 LQKENI. With 6 bases clipped from V and 4 bases from J, the junction kept 4 bases outside the gene matches. The length of the CDR3 is 14 residues. The CDR3 DNA reads as TGTGCCAGCTCGCGGACAGGGAATAATGAAAAACTGTTTTTT. This gives the protein CASSRTGNNEKLFF.

CDR3 loop: CASSRPAGRNTEAFF. The CDR3 DNA reads as TGTGCCAGCAGTCGGCCGGCAGGTAGGAACACTGAAGCTTTCTTT. The chain couples TRBV7-8 to TRBJ1-1; D is unclear. CDR1 and CDR2 (germline): SGHVS, FQNEAQ. V was cut by 6 bases and J by 1 base, with 15 bases left in between. This CDR3 has 15 residues. Full variable domain (outside the CDR3, taken from reference TRBV7-8 and TRBJ1-1): GAGVSQSPRYKVAKRGQDVALRCDPISGHVSLFWYQQALGQGPEFLTYFQNEAQLDKSGLPSDRFFAERPEGSVSTLKIQRTQQEDSAVYLCASSRPAGRNTEAFFGQGTRLTVV.

This clone was seen just once. This rearrangement joins TRBV6-1 to TRBJ1-5; D may be TRBD1 (6 bases). Trimming took off 4 bases at V and 3 bases at J, with 13 bases between the two ends. CDR1 and CDR2 (germline): MNHNS, SASEGT. This CDR3 is built from 15 residues. DNA for the CDR3: TGTGCCAGCAGTGGCCAGGGGATAACCAATCAGCCCCAGCATTTT. The encoded protein is CASSGQGITNQPQHF.

This chain joins TRBV19 and TRBJ1-2; a possible D gene is TRBD1 (5 bases). This CDR3 has 14 residues. Trimming cost V 1 base and J 3 bases, with 9 bases left between them. Germline V gives CDR1 LNHDA, CDR2 SQIVND (reference sequence). CDR3 residues: CASSIGTGYYGYTF. The CDR3 coding sequence is TGTGCCAGTAGTATAGGTACAGGATACTATGGCTACACCTTC.

The J gene is TRBJ2-7, the V gene TRBV11-2; D unclear. V was cut by 2 bases and J by 2 bases, with 7 bases left in between. The CDR3 has 13 residues. The germline CDR1 and CDR2 sequences are SGHAT and FQNNGV. This CDR3 is CASSLRLTYEQYF. CDR3 in DNA: TGTGCCAGCAGCTTACGACTGACCTACGAGCAGTACTTC.

The table lists this clone with a count of one. This sequence joins TRBV7-6 and TRBJ2-7, with D tentatively TRBD2 (5 bases). The CDR3 is 15 amino acids. Germline V gene sequence: CDR1 SGHVS, CDR2 FNYEAQ. Trimming cost V 5 bases and J 1 base, with 15 bases left between them. The CDR3 loop reads CASSPTDRDSYEQYF. The CDR3 bases are TGTGCCAGCAGCCCCACGGACCGGGATTCCTACGAGCAGTACTTC.

The V gene is TRBV7-2, the J gene TRBJ2-1; the match to TRBD1 covers 8 bases. The CDR3 is 14 amino acids. Germline trimming cut 3 bases from V and 6 bases from J; bases unmatched to any gene: 4. Germline CDR1 is SGHTA and CDR2 is FQGNSA. CDR3 sequence: CASSLVTGVNEQFF. CDR3 coding DNA: TGTGCCAGCAGCTTGGTGACAGGGGTCAATGAGCAGTTCTTC.

This chain connects TRBV7-6 to TRBJ2-7; tentatively, D is TRBD1 (5 bases). The CDR3 is 15 amino acids. The germline V gene encodes CDR1 SGHVS and CDR2 FNYEAQ. V dropped 1 base and J dropped 1 base, with 11 bases sitting between them. The CDR3 nucleotides are TGTGCCAGCAGCTTAGGCTCAGGGCAATCCTACGAGCAGTACTTC. Its translation: CASSLGSGQSYEQYF.

The rearrangement links TRBV16 to TRBJ2-5; 9 nucleotides align to TRBD2. The V and J ends lost 1 base and 5 bases, in that order; junction bases with no gene match: 14. Germline assignment: CDR1 KGHSY and CDR2 FQNENV. The CDR3 contains 18 residues. CDR3 sequence (DNA): TGTGCCAGCAGCCAATTGGGACTAGCCCGGCCCTCGGGGGAGACCCAGTACTTC. Protein sequence: CASSQLGLARPSGETQYF.

The CDR3 DNA sequence: TGTGCCAGCAGCTCCCGGATGTCGACAGTCACAGATACGCAGTATTTT. It is translated as CASSSRMSTVTDTQYF. The chain recombines TRBV7-8 with TRBJ2-3, with D tentatively TRBD1 (5 bases). CDR1 and CDR2 from the germline V gene are SGHVS and FQNEAQ. CDR3 length: 16 residues. Trimming removed 4 bases at V and 2 bases at J, with 16 bases between.

V gene TRBV5-1 combines with J gene TRBJ2-1, with 8 bases fitting TRBD1. V was pared by 1 base and J by 7 bases, with 10 bases of the junction left unmatched. Germline loops: CDR1 SGHRS, CDR2 YFSETQ. The CDR3 runs 16 residues. The CDR3 loop reads CASSLLQGAKRNEQFF. CDR3 bases: TGCGCCAGCAGCTTGCTGCAGGGGGCCAAGAGGAATGAGCAGTTCTTC. Full variable domain (missing parts from reference TRBV5-1 and TRBJ2-1): KAGVTQTPRYLIKTRGQQVTLSCSPISGHRSVSWYQQTPGQGLQFLFEYFSETQRNKGNFPGRFSGRQFSNSRSEMNVSTLELGDSALYLCASSLLQGAKRNEQFFGPGTRLTVL.

This clone came up once. The chain uses TRBV4-3 and TRBJ2-3, with a possible D match to TRBD1 (5 bases). The V gene lost 1 base and the J gene lost 5 bases, with 13 bases spanning the gap. The CDR3 extends over 15 amino acids. Germline values: CDR1 LGHNA, CDR2 YSLEER. The CDR3 region has the DNA TGCGCCAGCAGCCAAGCCGCAGGGCGGAGAGATACGCAGTATTTT. Translating it yields CASSQAAGRRDTQYF.

This rearrangement joins TRBV5-1 to TRBJ1-1; TRBD1 matches 7 bases. The junction had 1 base not matched to a gene; V was cut back by 5 bases and J by 0 bases. The germline gives CDR1 SGHRS, CDR2 YFSETQ. This CDR3 comprises 13 residues. CDR3 protein: CASSGTVNTEAFF. CDR3 in DNA: TGCGCCAGCAGTGGGACAGTGAACACTGAAGCTTTCTTT.

The chain couples TRBV29-1 to TRBJ1-2; the D is unclear. Trimming took 3 bases from V and 1 from J, leaving 9 bases between them. Germline V gene data show CDR1 as SQVTM and CDR2 as ANQGSEA. This CDR3 has 13 amino acids. The DNA of the CDR3 is TGCAGCGTTGACCGTACATATAACTATGGCTACACCTTC. Translation: CSVDRTYNYGYTF. Using reference TRBV29-1 and TRBJ1-2 for the parts outside the CDR3, the full variable domain is SAVISQKPSRDICQRGTSLTIQCQVDSQVTMMFWYRQQPGQSLTLIATANQGSEATYESGFVIDKFPISRPNLTFSTLTVSNMSPEDSSIYLCSVDRTYNYGYTFGSGTRLTVV.